The T cell receptor beta chain described here comes from a study of shared clonotypes between healthy human individuals. The study, taken as a whole, reports: An expected dependence of interdonor clonotype sharing on sequencing depth was noted. The study drew on few donors, limiting represented genetic and exposure-history diversity. Even with large depth, rarefaction showed that sorted-subset sequencing was incomplete.

For this clone: What it binds is unknown.

Repertoires were generated with immunoSEQ multiplex PCR, while TCRdb's copy carries only in-frame clones and drops some. The data hold fewer than 200,000 clones, with around 93% observed a single time. Per the germline V gene, CDR1 is MNHEY and CDR2 is SMNVEV (reference sequence). Trimming took 7 bases from V and 11 from J, leaving 20 bases between them. The CDR3 has 13 residues. This chain joins TRBV27 and TRBJ2-5, with D possibly matching TRBD1 (6 bases). The TCR sequence derives from a woman under 40 in good health. The specimen was naive CD4+ T cells sorted from blood. The subset here: CD45RA+ positively selected. CDR3 residues: CASTGQGPWKQYF. CDR3 nucleotides: TGTGCCAGCACGGGACAAGGGCCATGGAAGCAGTACTTC.